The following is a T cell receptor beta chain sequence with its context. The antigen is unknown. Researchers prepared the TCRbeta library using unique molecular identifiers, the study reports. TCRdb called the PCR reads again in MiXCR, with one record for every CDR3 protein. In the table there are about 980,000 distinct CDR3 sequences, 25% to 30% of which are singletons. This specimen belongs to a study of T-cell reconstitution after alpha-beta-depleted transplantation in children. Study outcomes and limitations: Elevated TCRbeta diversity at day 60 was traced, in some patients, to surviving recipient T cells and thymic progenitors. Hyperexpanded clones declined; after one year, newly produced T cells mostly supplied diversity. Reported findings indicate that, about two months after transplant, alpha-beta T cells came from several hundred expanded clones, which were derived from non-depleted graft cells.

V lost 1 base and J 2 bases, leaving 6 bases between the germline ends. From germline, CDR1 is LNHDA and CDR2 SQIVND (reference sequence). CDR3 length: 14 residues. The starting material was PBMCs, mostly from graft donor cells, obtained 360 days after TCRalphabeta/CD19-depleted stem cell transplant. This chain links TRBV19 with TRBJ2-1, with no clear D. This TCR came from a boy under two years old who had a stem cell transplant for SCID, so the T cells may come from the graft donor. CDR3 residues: CASSIAPAYNEQFF. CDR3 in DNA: TGTGCCAGTAGTATAGCTCCGGCCTACAATGAGCAGTTCTTC.